These T cell receptor beta chains were read from a single sample in a study of cytomegalovirus exposure and HLA in healthy donors. TCRdb's table, derived via immunoSEQ multiplex PCR, lists solely in-frame clones and lacks some. This sample yields 130,000 or so clones, of which 82% are seen a single time; less than 10% belongs to the top ten. Sequenced material: PBMCs. Source of these receptors: a woman between 50 and 59 years old in good health and CMV-seropositive. CDR3s include the opening cysteine and the closing phenylalanine or tryptophan. Each record gives: clone size, V gene, J gene, D gene, CDR3 DNA, CDR3 protein. The D gene is left open where the match is weak. Clone size is given for some rows only: seen once, a few or many times, or a class if the clone is expanded.

clone size: NA
V gene: TRBV5-1
J gene: TRBJ2-6
D gene: TRBD2
CDR3 DNA: TGCGCCAGCAGCTTGTGGGGAGGGTCTGGGGCCAACGTCCTGACTTTC
CDR3 protein: CASSLWGGSGANVLTF

clone size: NA
V gene: TRBV7-8
J gene: TRBJ2-5
D gene: TRBD2
CDR3 DNA: TGTGCCAGCAGCTCCGGGAGGTGGCGGGAGACCCAGTACTTC
CDR3 protein: CASSSGRWRETQYF

clone size: NA
V gene: TRBV11-2
J gene: TRBJ1-2
D gene: NA
CDR3 DNA: TGTGCCAGCAGCTCGCTCCGGGACACAACAAACTATGGCTACACCTTC
CDR3 protein: CASSSLRDTTNYGYTF

clone size: NA
V gene: TRBV5-1
J gene: TRBJ2-7
D gene: NA
CDR3 DNA: TGCGCCAGCAGCTGGGGCGGGGGACACGGCGCCTACGAGCAGTACTTC
CDR3 protein: CASSWGGGHGAYEQYF

clone size: NA
V gene: TRBV27
J gene: TRBJ2-1
D gene: TRBD1
CDR3 DNA: TGTGCCAGCACCCAACAGGGGCCCTTCTCCTACAATGAGCAGTTCTTC
CDR3 protein: CASTQQGPFSYNEQFF

clone size: NA
V gene: TRBV27
J gene: TRBJ2-7
D gene: TRBD2
CDR3 DNA: TGTGCCAGCGCAAAACAAAGCGGGGCGGCCTACGAGCAGTACTTC
CDR3 protein: CASAKQSGAAYEQYF

clone size: NA
V gene: TRBV5-8
J gene: TRBJ2-1
D gene: TRBD2
CDR3 DNA: TGTGCCAGCAGCTTGCTAGCGGCAAGCTCCTACAATGAGCAGTTCTTC
CDR3 protein: CASSLLAASSYNEQFF

clone size: NA
V gene: TRBV6-5
J gene: TRBJ1-4
D gene: NA
CDR3 DNA: TGTGCCAGCAGTTACTCAGCGGGAAATGAAAAACTGTTTTTT
CDR3 protein: CASSYSAGNEKLFF

clone size: NA
V gene: TRBV7-9
J gene: TRBJ1-4
D gene: NA
CDR3 DNA: TGTGCCAGCAGCTTAGGGGGACATAATGAGCAACTGTTTTTT
CDR3 protein: CASSLGGHNEQLFF

clone size: NA
V gene: TRBV5-6
J gene: TRBJ1-1
D gene: NA
CDR3 DNA: TGTGCCAGCAGCTTGGGACAGATTGAAGCTTTCTTT
CDR3 protein: CASSLGQIEAFF

clone size: NA
V gene: TRBV5-1
J gene: TRBJ2-7
D gene: TRBD2
CDR3 DNA: TGCGCCAGCAGTGATGCTAGCGGGGGCTACGAGCAGTACTTC
CDR3 protein: CASSDASGGYEQYF

clone size: few
V gene: TRBV11-1
J gene: TRBJ2-3
D gene: NA
CDR3 DNA: TGTGCCAGCAGCTCGGACCCAGGGTTAGGCACAGATACGCAGTATTTT
CDR3 protein: CASSSDPGLGTDTQYF

clone size: NA
V gene: TRBV5-1
J gene: TRBJ2-3
D gene: TRBD2
CDR3 DNA: TGCGCCAGCAGCTCTTCAGCGGGAGGGACCACAGATACGCAGTATTTT
CDR3 protein: CASSSSAGGTTDTQYF

clone size: NA
V gene: TRBV28
J gene: TRBJ1-1
D gene: TRBD1
CDR3 DNA: TGTGCCAGCAGTTGGACAGGGGGCACTGAAGCTTTCTTT
CDR3 protein: CASSWTGGTEAFF

clone size: NA
V gene: TRBV6-6
J gene: TRBJ2-1
D gene: TRBD1
CDR3 DNA: TGTGCCAGCACTAGACCGGGACAGGGTTTAAATGAGCAGTTCTTC
CDR3 protein: CASTRPGQGLNEQFF

clone size: NA
V gene: TRBV5-1
J gene: TRBJ2-3
D gene: TRBD2
CDR3 DNA: TGCGCCAGCAGCTTGGGGCCTAGCGGGAGAACAGATACGCAGTATTTT
CDR3 protein: CASSLGPSGRTDTQYF

clone size: NA
V gene: TRBV28
J gene: TRBJ2-7
D gene: NA
CDR3 DNA: TGTGCCAGCAGTTCGTACGGAGCGAGAATATACGAGCAGTACTTC
CDR3 protein: CASSSYGARIYEQYF

clone size: NA
V gene: TRBV2
J gene: TRBJ2-7
D gene: NA
CDR3 DNA: TGTGCCAGCAGATCCCTCATGGGCCAGGGAGGTCGAATCGACTTC
CDR3 protein: CASRSLMGQGGRIDF

clone size: NA
V gene: TRBV4-1
J gene: TRBJ2-7
D gene: TRBD2
CDR3 DNA: TGCGCCAGCAGCGAACGACTAGCGGAGAGCTACGAGCAGTACTTC
CDR3 protein: CASSERLAESYEQYF

clone size: NA
V gene: TRBV11-3
J gene: TRBJ2-2
D gene: NA
CDR3 DNA: TGTGCCAGCAGCTTAAGACAAAACACCGGGGAGCTGTTTTTT
CDR3 protein: CASSLRQNTGELFF

clone size: NA
V gene: TRBV7-2
J gene: TRBJ2-2
D gene: TRBD1
CDR3 DNA: TGTGCCAGCAGCTTTTCCCAGGGGGCGTTTGCCGGGGAGCTGTTTTTT
CDR3 protein: CASSFSQGAFAGELFF

clone size: NA
V gene: TRBV7-3
J gene: TRBJ2-3
D gene: NA
CDR3 DNA: TGTGCCAGCAGCTCCACAGGGATGGGCACAGATACGCAGTATTTT
CDR3 protein: CASSSTGMGTDTQYF

clone size: NA
V gene: TRBV6-6
J gene: TRBJ1-4
D gene: TRBD1
CDR3 DNA: TGTGCCAGCAGAGGGTTCGGACAGGGGGCGAAAAAACTGTTTTTT
CDR3 protein: CASRGFGQGAKKLFF

clone size: NA
V gene: TRBV6-1
J gene: TRBJ2-1
D gene: NA
CDR3 DNA: TGTGCCAGCAGTGAACGCTATTGGTCGAGTGTTGAGCAGTTCTTC
CDR3 protein: CASSERYWSSVEQFF

clone size: once
V gene: TRBV19
J gene: TRBJ1-5
D gene: NA
CDR3 DNA: TGTGCCAGTAGGCAGGGTGGATATCAGCCCCAGCATTTT
CDR3 protein: CASRQGGYQPQHF

clone size: NA
V gene: TRBV7-9
J gene: TRBJ2-3
D gene: TRBD2
CDR3 DNA: TGTGCCAGCAGCTTGGGCCGACTAGCGGCTAGCACAGATACGCAGTATTTT
CDR3 protein: CASSLGRLAASTDTQYF

clone size: NA
V gene: TRBV19
J gene: TRBJ2-5
D gene: NA
CDR3 DNA: TGTGCCAGTAGTACTGGGGGGAGGGGGAGGGAGACCCAGTACTTC
CDR3 protein: CASSTGGRGRETQYF

clone size: once
V gene: TRBV13
J gene: TRBJ1-1
D gene: NA
CDR3 DNA: TGTGCCAGCAGCTTACTAACAGGGCAGTCTGAAGCTTTCTTT
CDR3 protein: CASSLLTGQSEAFF

clone size: NA
V gene: TRBV5-1
J gene: TRBJ1-3
D gene: NA
CDR3 DNA: TGCGCCAGCAGCTATGGGGCAATGGGCTCTGGAAACACCATATATTTT
CDR3 protein: CASSYGAMGSGNTIYF

clone size: NA
V gene: TRBV7-3
J gene: TRBJ1-1
D gene: TRBD1
CDR3 DNA: TGTGCCAGCAGCTTAACGGGGGACAGGGCCAGTGAAGCTTTCTTT
CDR3 protein: CASSLTGDRASEAFF

clone size: NA
V gene: TRBV6-1
J gene: TRBJ2-2
D gene: NA
CDR3 DNA: TGTGCCAGCAGTCCGGACTGGACCGGGGAGCTGTTTTTT
CDR3 protein: CASSPDWTGELFF

clone size: NA
V gene: TRBV19
J gene: TRBJ1-2
D gene: NA
CDR3 DNA: TGTGCCAGTAGCAACAGGGAAGGGTATGGCTACACCTTC
CDR3 protein: CASSNREGYGYTF

clone size: NA
V gene: TRBV28
J gene: TRBJ2-5
D gene: NA
CDR3 DNA: TGTGCCAGCACCTGGGCGGGGCCCCGGGAGAAGACCCAGTACTTC
CDR3 protein: CASTWAGPREKTQYF

clone size: NA
V gene: TRBV19
J gene: TRBJ1-5
D gene: TRBD1
CDR3 DNA: TGTGCCAGTAGTATAGGACAGGGGCCTAATAGCAATCAGCCCCAGCATTTT
CDR3 protein: CASSIGQGPNSNQPQHF

clone size: NA
V gene: TRBV2
J gene: TRBJ2-5
D gene: NA
CDR3 DNA: TGTGCCAGCAGTGGACTAGGCTACGAGGAGACCCAGTACTTC
CDR3 protein: CASSGLGYEETQYF

clone size: NA
V gene: TRBV2
J gene: TRBJ2-1
D gene: NA
CDR3 DNA: TGTGCCAGCAGGCGGGGCAGCTCCTACAATGAGCAGTTCTTC
CDR3 protein: CASRRGSSYNEQFF

clone size: NA
V gene: TRBV5-1
J gene: TRBJ1-1
D gene: NA
CDR3 DNA: TGCGCCAGCAGCTTCAACCCGACGGGATTGAACACTGAAGCTTTCTTT
CDR3 protein: CASSFNPTGLNTEAFF

clone size: NA
V gene: TRBV7-9
J gene: TRBJ2-1
D gene: TRBD2
CDR3 DNA: TGTGCCAGCCAGACCACTAGCGGGAGTCCCAATGAGCAGTTCTTC
CDR3 protein: CASQTTSGSPNEQFF

clone size: NA
V gene: TRBV9
J gene: TRBJ2-6
D gene: NA
CDR3 DNA: TGTGCCAGCAGCGTAGCTCCGGGATCTGGGGCCAACGTCCTGACTTTC
CDR3 protein: CASSVAPGSGANVLTF

clone size: once
V gene: TRBV9
J gene: TRBJ2-1
D gene: TRBD2
CDR3 DNA: TGTGCCAGCAGCGTAGCGGGGGGGTATGAGCAGTTCTTC
CDR3 protein: CASSVAGGYEQFF

clone size: NA
V gene: TRBV12-5
J gene: TRBJ2-3
D gene: NA
CDR3 DNA: TGTGCTAGTGGTGACACAAACGTCGCAGATACGCAGTATTTT
CDR3 protein: CASGDTNVADTQYF

clone size: NA
V gene: TRBV19
J gene: TRBJ2-1
D gene: TRBD2
CDR3 DNA: TGTGCCACCACAAAACTAGCGGGGGCGGGGAATGAGCAGTTCTTC
CDR3 protein: CATTKLAGAGNEQFF

clone size: NA
V gene: TRBV30
J gene: TRBJ1-2
D gene: TRBD1
CDR3 DNA: TGTGCCTGGAGTAGGGACAGGGATAGTAACTATGGCTACACCTTC
CDR3 protein: CAWSRDRDSNYGYTF

clone size: few
V gene: TRBV10-3
J gene: TRBJ1-6
D gene: NA
CDR3 DNA: TGTGCCATCAGTGGTCGGAATTCACCCCTCCACTTT
CDR3 protein: CAISGRNSPLHF